The rows below give T cell receptor beta chains drawn from one sample of a study of T cell responses to AZD1222 COVID-19 vaccine. Measured with immunoSEQ multiplex PCR; TCRdb has only the in-frame clones, and not every one. The data contain about 150,000 clones, more than 90% of them seen just once; the ten biggest clones take up 2.5% to 3.5%. Sequenced material: peripheral blood, taken 28 days after the second AZD1222 dose. These receptors were taken from an adult who received the AZD1222 COVID-19 vaccine. Both conserved end residues are part of each CDR3. A D gene is named only where the DNA matches it firmly. Size values are once, few and many counts, or a class for expanded clones, and some rows have none.

D gene	clone size	V gene	J gene	CDR3 DNA	CDR3 protein
-	-	TRBV7-2	TRBJ1-2	TGTGCCAGCAGCTCAGCCCGGGAGTGGAGGGGCTACACCTTC	CASSSAREWRGYTF
-	-	TRBV5-1	TRBJ1-1	TGCGCCAGCAGCTTGGGTGGGCGCACAAGAGGGACTGAAGCTTTCTTT	CASSLGGRTRGTEAFF
-	-	TRBV7-2	TRBJ2-7	TGTGCCAGCAGACGGACTCGAGGAACCTACGAGCAGTACTTC	CASRRTRGTYEQYF
-	-	TRBV3-1/TRBV3-2	TRBJ1-3	TGTGCCAGCAGCCAAGATGCGGGCCGTGGAAACACCATATATTTT	CASSQDAGRGNTIYF
TRBD1	-	TRBV28	TRBJ1-5	TGTGCCAGCAAACAGGGGGCCGGGTTTCAGCCCCAGCATTTT	CASKQGAGFQPQHF
TRBD1	-	TRBV12-5	TRBJ1-3	TGTGCTAGTGGACGGGACAGCTCTGGAAACACCATATATTTT	CASGRDSSGNTIYF
-	-	TRBV5-1	TRBJ1-4	TGCGCCAGCAGCTGGGCATTGGACAGAAATGAAAAACTGTTTTTT	CASSWALDRNEKLFF
TRBD1	-	TRBV6-5	TRBJ1-5	TGTGCCAGCAGCCCAGGGGGCGGTCAGCCCCAGCATTTT	CASSPGGGQPQHF
TRBD2	-	TRBV2	TRBJ2-3	TGTGCCAGCAGTGAAGCTGATAGCGGGCCTACGCAGTATTTT	CASSEADSGPTQYF
TRBD1	-	TRBV19	TRBJ1-3	TGTGCCAGCCAAGGCGAACACAGGGGGCGCGGGGGAAACACCATATATTTT	CASQGEHRGRGGNTIYF
-	-	TRBV2	TRBJ2-2	TGTGCCAGCAGTGATGGGGGGGAGCTGTTTTTT	CASSDGGELFF
-	-	TRBV30	TRBJ1-2	TGTGCCTGGAGTGTACTTTCGGGAGGGTTTAACTATGGCTACACCTTC	CAWSVLSGGFNYGYTF
-	-	TRBV11-3	TRBJ2-6	TGTGCCAGCAGCTCCAGGGGCTCTGGGGCCAACGTCCTGACTTTC	CASSSRGSGANVLTF
TRBD1	-	TRBV6-5	TRBJ2-7	TGTGCCAGCAGTTACGCTGACAGGGTCTACGAGCAGTACTTC	CASSYADRVYEQYF
-	-	TRBV13	TRBJ1-1	TGTGCCGGCTCGAAGGGCCCTGAAGCTTTCTTT	CAGSKGPEAFF
TRBD1	-	TRBV6-1	TRBJ1-1	TGTGCCAGCAGTGAAGGCTGGACAGGTCCTTACACTGAAGCTTTCTTT	CASSEGWTGPYTEAFF
-	few	TRBV19	TRBJ2-1	TGTGCCAGTACAGGGCTTAGTCACAATGAGCAGTTCTTC	CASTGLSHNEQFF
-	once	TRBV5-1	TRBJ1-1	TGCGCCAGCAGTTACCGTCAGAACACTGAAGCTTTCTTT	CASSYRQNTEAFF
TRBD1	-	TRBV9	TRBJ1-2	TGTGCCAGCAGCGTAGGAAGGCGACAGGGCACCTATGGCTACACCTTC	CASSVGRRQGTYGYTF
-	-	TRBV7-3	TRBJ2-2	TGTGCCAGCAGCTACTTATCGAGCGTAGACACCGGGGAGCTGTTTTTT	CASSYLSSVDTGELFF
-	-	TRBV19	TRBJ1-2	TGTGCCAGTAGCCGAGATGCCCGGGGGAGTCCCTATGGCTACACCTTC	CASSRDARGSPYGYTF
-	-	TRBV19	TRBJ1-1	TGTGCCAGTAGTATTAACGGGGGCTGGGGCACTGAAGCTTTCTTT	CASSINGGWGTEAFF
TRBD1	-	TRBV5-4	TRBJ2-7	TGTGCCAGCAGCTTGGTTGGGACAGGGTCCTACGAGCAGTACTTC	CASSLVGTGSYEQYF
TRBD1	-	TRBV5-1	TRBJ1-1	TGCGCCAGCAGCTTGATTAGAACAGGGGGCATGAACACTGAAGCTTTCTTT	CASSLIRTGGMNTEAFF
TRBD1	-	TRBV28	TRBJ2-7	TGTGCCAGCCGAGGACAGGGGAGGTCCGAGCAGTACTTC	CASRGQGRSEQYF
-	-	TRBV12-3/TRBV12-4	TRBJ1-1	TGTGCCAGCAGTCCCTCTGGGGCGAGGGCTTTCTTT	CASSPSGARAFF
TRBD1	-	TRBV18	TRBJ1-5	TGTGCCAGCTCACCAGGGGGACAGGGGGCGCGTGGCAATCAGCCCCAGCATTTT	CASSPGGQGARGNQPQHF
TRBD1	few	TRBV10-1	TRBJ1-2	TGCGCCAGCAGTGCTGACAGGGGGTATGGCTACACCTTC	CASSADRGYGYTF
TRBD1	-	TRBV29-1	TRBJ1-2	TGCAGCGTATTACCTCCGGGACAGGGTCCCTATGGCTACACCTTC	CSVLPPGQGPYGYTF
TRBD2	-	TRBV29-1	TRBJ2-7	TGCAGCGTTGAAGACCGATATCGCAAGGCGGGAGAGCCCTACGAGCAGTACTTC	CSVEDRYRKAGEPYEQYF
-	-	TRBV5-8	TRBJ1-5	TGTGCCAGCAGCTTGGAAGCGCGCAGCAATCAGCCCCAGCATTTT	CASSLEARSNQPQHF
-	-	TRBV3-1/TRBV3-2	TRBJ2-7	TGTGCCAGCAGCTTGGGGGGATGGGAGCAGTACTTC	CASSLGGWEQYF
-	few	TRBV10-3	TRBJ1-1	TGTGCCATCAGTGAGAGGGGTATGGACACTGAAGCTTTCTTT	CAISERGMDTEAFF
-	-	TRBV29-1	TRBJ2-3	TGCAGCGTTGCCTCCCAAGATACGCAGTATTTT	CSVASQDTQYF
-	-	TRBV24-1	TRBJ1-1	TGTGCCACCAGTGACCCGAACACTGAAGCTTTCTTT	CATSDPNTEAFF
-	-	TRBV4-3	TRBJ1-6	TGCGCCAGCAGCCAGGGGCTTTGGAATTCACCCCTCCACTTT	CASSQGLWNSPLHF
-	-	TRBV28	TRBJ1-5	TGTGCCAGCAGTTCTTTAGACAGGATTTATCAGCCCCAGCATTTT	CASSSLDRIYQPQHF
-	once	TRBV27	TRBJ2-7	TGTGCCAGCAGTTCCTTTCAAGGGCCCTACGAGCAGTACTTC	CASSSFQGPYEQYF
TRBD2	-	TRBV27	TRBJ2-2	TGTGCCAGCAGTTTATTTTGGGGGACTAGCGGCCACCGGGAGCTGTTTTTT	CASSLFWGTSGHRELFF
TRBD2	-	TRBV11-2	TRBJ2-7	TGTGCCAGCAGCGGACTAGCGGGAGGACCCCCCCCTTACTACGAGCAGTACTTC	CASSGLAGGPPPYYEQYF